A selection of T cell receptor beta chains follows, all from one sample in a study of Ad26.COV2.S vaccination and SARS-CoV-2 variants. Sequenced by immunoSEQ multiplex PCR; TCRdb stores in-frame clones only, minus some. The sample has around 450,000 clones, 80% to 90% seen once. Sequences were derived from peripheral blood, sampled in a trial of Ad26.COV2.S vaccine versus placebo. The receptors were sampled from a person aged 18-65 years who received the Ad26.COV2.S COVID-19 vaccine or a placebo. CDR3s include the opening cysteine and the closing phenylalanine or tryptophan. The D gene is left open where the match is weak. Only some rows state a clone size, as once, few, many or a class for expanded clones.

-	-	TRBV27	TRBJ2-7	TGTGCCAGCAGTTTATCGGGAGGGGGCGGGTACGAGCAGTACTTC	CASSLSGGGGYEQYF
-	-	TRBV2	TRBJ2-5	TGTGCCAGCTTCCGGGGTGGGGAGACCCAGTACTTC	CASFRGGETQYF
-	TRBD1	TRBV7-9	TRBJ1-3	TGTGCCAGCAGCACACACCGGAAAATTACAGGGGCTGGAAACACCATATATTTT	CASSTHRKITGAGNTIYF
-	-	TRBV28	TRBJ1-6	TGTGCCAGCAGTCCCCTGGTAGGCAGGGGAAATTCACCCCTCCACTTT	CASSPLVGRGNSPLHF
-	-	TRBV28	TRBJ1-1	TGTGCCAGCGGCCCAGCGAACACTGAAGCTTTCTTT	CASGPANTEAFF
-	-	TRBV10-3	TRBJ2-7	TGTGCCATCAGTTCCGGGACCATTGAGAAGTACTTC	CAISSGTIEKYF
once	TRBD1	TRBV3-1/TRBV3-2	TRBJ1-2	TGTGCCAGCAGCCCACAGGGGTACTATGGCTACACCTTC	CASSPQGYYGYTF
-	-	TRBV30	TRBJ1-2	TGTGCCTGGAGTGTACGTGGAAGGGGAGATGGCTACACCTTC	CAWSVRGRGDGYTF
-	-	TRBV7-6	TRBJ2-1	TGTGCCAGCAGCTTAGGCCCCCGGGTAAGCTCCTACAATGAGCAGTTCTTC	CASSLGPRVSSYNEQFF
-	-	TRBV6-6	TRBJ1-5	TGTGCCAGCAGTTACTGGGGGGACGGCAATCAGCCCCAGCATTTT	CASSYWGDGNQPQHF
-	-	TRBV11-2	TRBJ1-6	TGTGCCAGCAGCTTCACCTACAGCTCCTATAATTCACCCCTCCACTTT	CASSFTYSSYNSPLHF
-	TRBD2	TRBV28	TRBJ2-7	TGTGCCAGCAGTCCGACTAGCGGCCTCGGCTACGAGCAGTACTTC	CASSPTSGLGYEQYF
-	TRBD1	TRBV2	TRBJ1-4	TGTGCCAACAACAGGGGAACTAATGAAAAACTGTTTTTT	CANNRGTNEKLFF
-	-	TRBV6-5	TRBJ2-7	TGTGCCAGCAGTTTCGATATGGACAGCTACGAGCAGTACTTC	CASSFDMDSYEQYF
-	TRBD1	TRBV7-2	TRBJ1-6	TGTGCCAGCAGCTACCGCAGGGGGCAATCACCCCTCCACTTT	CASSYRRGQSPLHF
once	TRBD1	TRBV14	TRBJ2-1	TGTGCCAGCAGCCGAGGCCGGGACAGGGTTCTCAATGAGCAGTTCTTC	CASSRGRDRVLNEQFF
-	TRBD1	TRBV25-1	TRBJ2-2	TGTGCCAGCAGTGGGGACAGGGGAACCGGGGAGCTGTTTTTT	CASSGDRGTGELFF
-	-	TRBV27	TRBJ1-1	TGTGCCAGTCGAGACAGATATAACACTGAAGCTTTCTTT	CASRDRYNTEAFF
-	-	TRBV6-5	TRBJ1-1	TGTGCCAGCAGTCTCGGGGGCTTCTGGAACACTGAAGCTTTCTTT	CASSLGGFWNTEAFF
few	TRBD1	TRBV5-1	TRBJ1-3	TGCGCCAGCAGCGCGGGACAGGGGGGAAACACCATATATTTT	CASSAGQGGNTIYF
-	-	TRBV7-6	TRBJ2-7	TGTGCCAGCAGCCCCGGGACGGTCGTCGAGCAGTACTTC	CASSPGTVVEQYF
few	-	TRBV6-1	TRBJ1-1	TGTGCCAGCAGTTTTAGCTCAGTGAACACTGAAGCTTTCTTT	CASSFSSVNTEAFF
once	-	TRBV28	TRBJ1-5	TGTGCCAGCAGTTTTTACCGGCACAATCAGCCCCAGCATTTT	CASSFYRHNQPQHF
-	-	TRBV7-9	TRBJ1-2	TGTGCCAGCAGCCCGGGACGGAACTATGGCTACACCTTC	CASSPGRNYGYTF